This entry features one T cell receptor beta chain sequence. This specimen comes from a study of T cell changes during pregnancy in multiple sclerosis. Generated by immunoSEQ multiplex PCR, the TCRdb table keeps only in-frame clones and is missing some. The sample includes under 45,000 clones, 80% to 95% of them seen just once. This clonotype was obtained from a female donor with multiple sclerosis, enrolled in a pregnancy study. Sequencing used CD4+ T cells from peripheral blood mononuclear cells, obtained in the first trimester of pregnancy.

CDR3: CASTDRGRPTDTQYF. CDR3 in DNA: TGTGCCAGCACCGACCGGGGGAGGCCCACAGATACGCAGTATTTT. The chain uses TRBV7-2 and TRBJ2-3, with D possibly matching TRBD2 (6 bases). The V end lost 7 bases, the J end lost 2 bases, and 16 bases lay between the germline ends. This CDR3 has 15 amino acids. Per germline, CDR1 SGHTA and CDR2 FQGNSA.